This T cell receptor beta chain was captured in a study of beta chain features in type 1 diabetes. Overall study findings and caveats: Fewer junction insertions and more nucleotide deletions appeared in type 1 diabetes patients. Sequencing the cDNA could make cells with high TCR expression show up more than they should. In all four CD4+ subsets, TCRB CDR3 length was significantly, moderately reduced in type 1 diabetes.

The germline V gene encodes CDR1 MNHNS and CDR2 SASEGT. V lost 11 bases, J lost 0 bases, and 10 bases lay in between. This CDR3 region has 12 residues. A note on this clone: What it binds is not known.

All of the isolated RNA was reverse transcribed, so expressed TCRB transcripts were sequenced. About 3.7 million reads per sample were averaged for naive, central memory and regulatory samples. The assay was immunoSEQ multiplex PCR, and TCRdb's table has in-frame clones only and misses some. This sample carries more than 250,000 clones, around an eighth of them seen once, and the ten largest clones take 0.017%. By way of CD45RO/CCR7/CD25/CD127/CD95/CD27, the CD4+ regulatory, stem cell-like memory, central memory and naive cells were sorted. The chain employs TRBV6-1 and TRBJ1-1, with D uncertain. The sequence was obtained from a man younger than 45 with type 1 diabetes. Sequencing was performed on naive CD4+ T cells from blood. In DNA form, the CDR3 reads TGTGCCGTCCAGTTCATGAACACTGAAGCTTTCTTT. Translating it yields CAVQFMNTEAFF.